This T cell receptor beta chain comes out of a study of cytomegalovirus exposure and HLA in healthy donors. Findings and caveats of the study: It was 150 or so TCR beta chains that were listed as cytomegalovirus-associated. Per a later analysis, about 17,000 TCR beta sequences showed association with HLA alleles at 0.05 false discovery rate. The classifier, whose performance was assessed in both the original and validation cohorts, reportedly diagnosed cytomegalovirus status with high specificity and sensitivity.

Worth noting for this clone: Its target is unknown.

Use of 60 Vbeta and 13 Jbeta primers characterized the PCR. Study processing details: An analysis that came later counted approximately 76 million unique TCR beta chains, around 12 million shared. Data came from immunoSEQ multiplex PCR; TCRdb stores just in-frame clones and leaves some out. From that table come the V and J calls and clone size; the DNA was used to work out D and trimming. Here the sample spans approximately 150,000 clones, 80% being singletons. The CDR3 has 17 amino acids. Unmatched junction bases numbered 14, after V lost 6 bases and J lost 0 bases. Germline CDR1 is SGHTA and CDR2 is FQGNSA.

The source of this sequence is a young man in good health and CMV-seronegative. Source material: PBMCs. The chain uses TRBV7-2 and TRBJ2-7; 7 positions agree with TRBD2. The CDR3, as DNA: TGTGCCAGCAGTCGGGGCGGGGGAGGGCGTAACTCCTACGAGCAGTACTTC. As protein: CASSRGGGGRNSYEQYF.